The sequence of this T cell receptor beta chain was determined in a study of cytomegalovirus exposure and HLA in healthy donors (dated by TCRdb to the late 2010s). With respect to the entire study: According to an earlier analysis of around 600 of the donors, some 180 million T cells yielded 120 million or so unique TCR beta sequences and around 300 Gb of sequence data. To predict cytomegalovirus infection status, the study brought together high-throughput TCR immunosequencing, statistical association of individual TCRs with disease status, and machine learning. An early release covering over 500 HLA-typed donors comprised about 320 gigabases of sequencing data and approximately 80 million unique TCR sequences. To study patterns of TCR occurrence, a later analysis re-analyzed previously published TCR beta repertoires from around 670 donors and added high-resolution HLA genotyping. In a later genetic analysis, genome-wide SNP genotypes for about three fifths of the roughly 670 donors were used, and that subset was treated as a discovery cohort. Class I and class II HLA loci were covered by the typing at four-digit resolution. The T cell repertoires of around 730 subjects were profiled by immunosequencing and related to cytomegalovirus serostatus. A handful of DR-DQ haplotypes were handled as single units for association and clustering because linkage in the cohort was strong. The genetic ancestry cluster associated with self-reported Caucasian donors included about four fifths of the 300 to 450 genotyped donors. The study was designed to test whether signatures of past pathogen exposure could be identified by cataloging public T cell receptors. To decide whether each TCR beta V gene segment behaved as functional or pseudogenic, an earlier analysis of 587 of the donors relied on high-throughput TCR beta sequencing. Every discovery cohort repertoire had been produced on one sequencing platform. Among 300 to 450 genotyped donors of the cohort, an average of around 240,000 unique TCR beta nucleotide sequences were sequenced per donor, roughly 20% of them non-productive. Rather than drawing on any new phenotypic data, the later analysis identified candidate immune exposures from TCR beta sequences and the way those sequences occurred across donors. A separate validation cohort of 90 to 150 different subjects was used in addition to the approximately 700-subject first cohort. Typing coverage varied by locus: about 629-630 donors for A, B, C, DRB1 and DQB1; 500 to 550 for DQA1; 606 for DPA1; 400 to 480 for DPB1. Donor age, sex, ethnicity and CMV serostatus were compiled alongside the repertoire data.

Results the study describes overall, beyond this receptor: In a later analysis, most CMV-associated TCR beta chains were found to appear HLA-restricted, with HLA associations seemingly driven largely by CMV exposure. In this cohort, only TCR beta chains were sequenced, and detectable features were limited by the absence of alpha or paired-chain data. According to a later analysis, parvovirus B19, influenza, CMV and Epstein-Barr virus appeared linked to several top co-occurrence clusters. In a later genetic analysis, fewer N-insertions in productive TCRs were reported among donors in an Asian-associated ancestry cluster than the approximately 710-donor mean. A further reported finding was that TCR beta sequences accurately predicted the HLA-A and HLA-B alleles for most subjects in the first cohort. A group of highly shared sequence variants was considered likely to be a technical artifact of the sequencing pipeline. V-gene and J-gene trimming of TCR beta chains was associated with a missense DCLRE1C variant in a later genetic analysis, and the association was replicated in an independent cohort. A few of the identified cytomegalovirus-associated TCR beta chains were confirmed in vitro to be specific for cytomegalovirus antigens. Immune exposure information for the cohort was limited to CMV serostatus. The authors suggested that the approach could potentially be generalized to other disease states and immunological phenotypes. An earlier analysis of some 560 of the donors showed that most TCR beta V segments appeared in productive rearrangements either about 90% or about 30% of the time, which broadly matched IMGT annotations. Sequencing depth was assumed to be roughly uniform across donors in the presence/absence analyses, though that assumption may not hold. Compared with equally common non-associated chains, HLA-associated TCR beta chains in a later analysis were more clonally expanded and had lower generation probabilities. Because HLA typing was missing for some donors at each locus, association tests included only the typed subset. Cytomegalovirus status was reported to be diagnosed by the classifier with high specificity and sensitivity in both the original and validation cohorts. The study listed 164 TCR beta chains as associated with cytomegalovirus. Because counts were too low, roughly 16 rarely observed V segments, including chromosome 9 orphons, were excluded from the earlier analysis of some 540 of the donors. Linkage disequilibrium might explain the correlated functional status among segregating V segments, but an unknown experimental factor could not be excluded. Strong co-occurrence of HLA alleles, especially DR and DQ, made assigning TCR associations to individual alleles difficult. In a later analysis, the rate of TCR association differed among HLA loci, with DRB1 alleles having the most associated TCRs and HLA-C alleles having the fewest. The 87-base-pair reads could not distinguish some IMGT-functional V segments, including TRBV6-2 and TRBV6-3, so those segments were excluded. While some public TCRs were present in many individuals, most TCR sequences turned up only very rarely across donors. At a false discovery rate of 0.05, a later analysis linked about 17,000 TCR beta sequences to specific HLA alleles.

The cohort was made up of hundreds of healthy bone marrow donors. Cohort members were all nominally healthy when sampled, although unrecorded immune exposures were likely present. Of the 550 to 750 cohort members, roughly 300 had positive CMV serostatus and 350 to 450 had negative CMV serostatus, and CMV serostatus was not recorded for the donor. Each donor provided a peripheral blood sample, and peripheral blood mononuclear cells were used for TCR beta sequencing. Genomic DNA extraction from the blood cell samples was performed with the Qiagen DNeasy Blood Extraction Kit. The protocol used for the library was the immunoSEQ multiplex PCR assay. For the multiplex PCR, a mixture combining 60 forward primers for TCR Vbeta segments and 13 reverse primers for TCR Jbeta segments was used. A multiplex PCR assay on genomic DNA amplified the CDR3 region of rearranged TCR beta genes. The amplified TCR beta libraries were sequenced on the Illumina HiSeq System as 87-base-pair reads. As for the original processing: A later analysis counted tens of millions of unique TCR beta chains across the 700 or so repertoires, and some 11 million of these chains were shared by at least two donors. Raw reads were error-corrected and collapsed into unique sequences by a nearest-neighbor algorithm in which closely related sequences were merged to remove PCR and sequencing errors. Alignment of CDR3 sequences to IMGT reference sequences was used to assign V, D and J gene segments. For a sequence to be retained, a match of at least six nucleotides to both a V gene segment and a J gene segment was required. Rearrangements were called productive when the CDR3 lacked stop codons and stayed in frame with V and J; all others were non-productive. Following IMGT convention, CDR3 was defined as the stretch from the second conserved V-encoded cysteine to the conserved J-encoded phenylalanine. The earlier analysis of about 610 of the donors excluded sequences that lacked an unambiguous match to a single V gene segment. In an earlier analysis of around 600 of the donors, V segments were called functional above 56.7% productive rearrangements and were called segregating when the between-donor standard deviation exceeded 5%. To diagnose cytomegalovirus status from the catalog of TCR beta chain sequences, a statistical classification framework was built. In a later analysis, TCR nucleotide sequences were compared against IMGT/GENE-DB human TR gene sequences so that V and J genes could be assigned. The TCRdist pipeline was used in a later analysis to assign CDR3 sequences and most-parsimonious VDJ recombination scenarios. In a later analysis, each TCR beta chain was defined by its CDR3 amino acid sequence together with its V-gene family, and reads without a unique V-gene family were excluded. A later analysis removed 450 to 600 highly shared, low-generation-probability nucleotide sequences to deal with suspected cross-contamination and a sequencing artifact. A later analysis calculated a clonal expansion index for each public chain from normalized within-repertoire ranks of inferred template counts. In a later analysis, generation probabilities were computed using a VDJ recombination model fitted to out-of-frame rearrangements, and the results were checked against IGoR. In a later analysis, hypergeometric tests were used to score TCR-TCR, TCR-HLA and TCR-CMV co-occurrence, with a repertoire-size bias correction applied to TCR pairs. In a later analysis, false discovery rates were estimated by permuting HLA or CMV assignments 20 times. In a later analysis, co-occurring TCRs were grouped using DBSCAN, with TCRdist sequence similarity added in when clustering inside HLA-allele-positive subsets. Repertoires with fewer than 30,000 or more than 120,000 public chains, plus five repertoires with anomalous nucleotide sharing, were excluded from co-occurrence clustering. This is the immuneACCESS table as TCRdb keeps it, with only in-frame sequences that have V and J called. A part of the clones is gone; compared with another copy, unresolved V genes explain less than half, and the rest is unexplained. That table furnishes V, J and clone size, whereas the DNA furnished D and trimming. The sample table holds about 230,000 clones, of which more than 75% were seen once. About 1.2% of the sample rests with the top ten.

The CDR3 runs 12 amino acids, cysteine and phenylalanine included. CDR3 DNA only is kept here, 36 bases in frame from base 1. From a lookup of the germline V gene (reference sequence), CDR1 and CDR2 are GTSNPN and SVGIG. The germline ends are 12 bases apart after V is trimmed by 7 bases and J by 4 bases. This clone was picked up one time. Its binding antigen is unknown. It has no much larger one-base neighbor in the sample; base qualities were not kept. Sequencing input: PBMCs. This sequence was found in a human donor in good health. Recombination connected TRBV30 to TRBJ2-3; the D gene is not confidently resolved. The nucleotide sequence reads TGTGCCTTTTGGGCTTCGGCAGATACGCAGTATTTT. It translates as CAFWASADTQYF.